This T cell receptor (beta chain) stems from a study of blood T cell repertoires in COVID-19. About the study: The United States, Italy and Spain supplied acute and convalescent COVID-19 samples.

This clone was detected once. Original processing notes: Estimates of nucleated cell counts were drawn from the amplification of reference gene primers. TCRdb keeps only in-frame clones here, not all; method: immunoSEQ multiplex PCR. The V and J calls and clone size come from that table; D and trimming were worked out from the DNA. The sample records roughly 80,000 clones, 77% being singletons. Germline CDR1 reads SNHLY; CDR2 reads FYNNEI. Unmatched junction bases numbered 8, after V lost 4 bases and J lost 0 bases. The CDR3 runs to 17 residues. This TCR was recovered from a human donor in a cohort sampled during active COVID-19. The specimen was peripheral blood. The chain combines TRBV2 with TRBJ2-3; the match to TRBD2 covers 9 bases. CDR3 sequence: CASSGGLAGSSTDTQYF. CDR3 sequence (DNA): TGTGCCAGCAGTGGAGGGCTAGCGGGGTCTAGCACAGATACGCAGTATTTT.